Described below is a single TCR beta chain sequence and its context. This clone's antigen is unknown. Per-nucleotide qualities are absent, and no much larger clonotype sits a single base away. This entry belongs to a study of shared clonotypes between healthy human individuals (dated by TCRdb to about 2020). About the full investigation: Three men and two women, aged 18 to 49 years, made up the cohort. Between about 0.8 and 9 billion PBMCs per donor were obtained by leukapheresis. To estimate repertoire size and how much clonotype sharing occurs between individuals, the study deeply sequenced the blood TCR repertoires of about 5 healthy adults. For each donor, three plates each were used for CD4 naive and CD4 memory, two plates were used for CD8 naive, and one plate was used for CD8 memory. To increase sequencing depth and limit assay-specific biases, different laboratories used diverse techniques to prepare libraries and sequence TCR repertoires. General study outcomes and caveats: Compared with non-shared clonotypes, clonotypes shared by all four sorted-subset donors had higher generation probabilities. Naive subsets generally had larger estimated clonotype richness than memory subsets did. Incomplete sequencing was indicated by rarefaction of sorted-subset datasets, despite the large sequencing depth. Sampling was limited to blood, and TCR repertoires in tissue likely differ from TCR repertoires in blood. When four donors were compared, the shared fraction of clonotypes was around 5% for naive CD4, approximately 3.5% for naive CD8, 2.3% for memory CD4, and roughly 0.4% for memory CD8. Pairwise subsampling led to the expectation that sequencing depth would affect the degree of clonotype sharing among donors. Because the study included a small number of donors, the genetic and exposure-history diversity represented was limited.

According to the germline V gene, CDR1 reads LGHNA and CDR2 reads YNFKEQ. V sheds 0 bases and J sheds 1 base, leaving 7 bases between their ends. The CDR3, cysteine through phenylalanine, is 16 amino acids long. The entry retains the CDR3 DNA only, 48 bases that are in frame from base 1. The donors were healthy, HIV-negative adults who had no recently reported acute infections or vaccinations. Every donor was a Caucasian adult residing in Nashville, Tennessee, USA. CD4+ T cells were enriched by magnetic negative selection, after which naive cells were positively selected on CD45RA and the negative fraction was taken as the memory subset. After blood collection by leukapheresis, PBMCs were isolated using Ficoll-Histopaque density gradient centrifugation and then cryopreserved in the vapor phase of liquid nitrogen. Purity and quantity of every magnetically sorted T cell population were checked by analytical flow cytometry. From each sorted fraction, genomic DNA was isolated and quantified by UV absorbance on a Nanodrop 2000c.

Using the deep immunoSEQ assay, TCR CDR3 regions were amplified from genomic DNA by multiplex PCR. Extracted genomic DNA from each cell subset was spread evenly across all wells of several immunoSEQ 96-well plates, with each plate serving as a replicate. For sorted subsets, approximately 200 ng of genomic DNA, equivalent to around 31,000 T cell genomes, went into each replicate PCR. The purified libraries were quantified using a Qubit 3.0 fluorometer, sized with a Bioanalyzer 2100, and then quantified again using the KAPA Library Quantification kit. A separate single-read 150-cycle Illumina NextSeq 550 flow cell was used to sequence each immunoSEQ 96-well plate. The source study handled its data this way. The immunoSEQ output contained only junctional sequences without quality scores, so filtering could not match that applied to full-length reads. To assign V/J genes and CDR3, sequences were annotated against IMGT germline references using PyIR, a Python wrapper for IgBLAST v1.9. Reads were removed for weak V/J assignments (E-value above 1e-6), missing CDR3, stop codons, out-of-frame junctions, or ambiguous translated residues. A V3J clonotype was defined by an identical inferred V gene, J gene, and CDR3 amino acid sequence. The percentage overlap between two repertoires was calculated by dividing the number of shared unique clonotypes by the size of the smaller repertoire. Richness of each repertoire was evaluated using RTK rarefaction, the Chao1 estimator, and Recon v2.1 estimates of unobserved clonotypes. Generation probabilities were computed with OLGA for all TCRbeta clonotypes obtained by the gDNA method from a handful of donors. TCRdb limited this immuneACCESS table to in-frame rearrangements with V and J called. A share of clones is missing; checked studies link under half to unresolved V genes, and the rest is unexplained. Clone size and V and J calls were adopted from that table, with D and trimming inferred from the DNA. This sample lists about 2.5 million clones; just under 95% were detected once. 0.37% of the sample is in the top ten clones.

This TCR derives from a man aged 18-30 years in good health. Some clones in this sample may be carry-over from other donors' samples. Recombination joined TRBV4-2 with TRBJ2-6; a tentative D call is TRBD2 (5 bases match). The sequenced sample consisted of naive CD4+ T cells from PBMCs. Sample cell subset or site, as interpreted from the label and publication: CD45RA+ positively selected. The encoded CDR3 is CASSQERGSGANVLTF. The DNA is as follows: TGTGCCAGCAGCCAAGAGCGAGGGTCTGGGGCCAACGTCCTGACTTTC.